The 6 T cell receptor beta chains reported below all come from one sample, sequenced in a study of post-analysis software for immune sequencing data. Study-wide points: Controls showed lower frequencies than patients for roughly 5 TRBV segments, and TRBV5-6, TRBV5-1 and TRBV20-1 were among these.

The antigens for these receptors are not known. Each TCR beta cDNA library carried unique molecular identifiers. TCRdb re-called the PCR reads with MiXCR, one entry per CDR3 protein. The sample holds roughly 540,000 distinct CDR3 sequences, 34% seen once. Sequencing was carried out using blood. The receptors were gathered from a girl aged 2 to 17 with multiple sclerosis.

The V gene is TRBV28, the J gene TRBJ2-4; weak D call: TRBD1 (5 bases). The J call may be incorrect, as the DNA end agrees better with TRBJ2-7. CDR1 and CDR2 (germline): MDHEN, SYDVKM. This CDR3 comprises 13 residues. The CDR3 sequence: CASRSVRGYEQYF. CDR3 nucleotides: TGTGCCAGCAGATCGGTAAGGGGCTACGAGCAGTACTTC.

The chain is built from TRBV10-3 and TRBJ2-5, with TRBD1 as a possible D gene (6 bases). V shed 6 bases and J shed 3 bases, with 11 bases lying between them. CDR1 is ENHRY, CDR2 SYGVKD, per germline. The CDR3 contains 13 residues. The CDR3 DNA sequence: TGTGCCATCAGACCGGGACAAAAAGAGACCCAGTACTTC. Translating gives CAIRPGQKETQYF.

The CDR3 here is CASSQGLRENGYTF. In DNA form, the CDR3 reads TGCGCCAGCAGCCAAGGACTTCGGGAGAATGGCTACACCTTC. The chain is built from TRBV4-1 and TRBJ1-2; D is uncertain. In germline, CDR1 is MGHRA, CDR2 YSYEKL. The CDR3 is made up of 14 amino acids. V was shortened by 1 base and J by 6 bases, with 12 bases between the two germline ends.

A few counts support this clonotype. The rearrangement joins TRBV9 to TRBJ2-3, with D possibly being TRBD2 (5 bases). CDR1 SGDLS and CDR2 YYNGEE come from the germline V gene. The V end lost 0 bases, the J end lost 9 bases, and 14 bases lay between the germline ends. This CDR3 has 14 residues. CDR3 nucleotide sequence: TGTGCCAGCAGCGTAGACGGACTCACGGGGACGCAGTATTTT. Translating gives CASSVDGLTGTQYF.

This clonotype was observed a few times. This sequence joins TRBV14 and TRBJ2-1, with TRBD1 matching over 7 bases. The CDR3 runs to 16 residues. Per germline, CDR1 SGHDN and CDR2 FVKESK. After removal of 1 base from V and 4 bases from J, the junction contained 7 bases not matched to a gene. The CDR3, as DNA: TGTGCCAGCAGCCAAGGCGACAGGGCTATATACAATGAGCAGTTCTTC. It codes for CASSQGDRAIYNEQFF.

This clonotype has at least ten counts. The rearrangement uses TRBV4-1 and TRBJ2-1; maybe TRBD2 (6 bases). CDR1 and CDR2 from the germline V gene are MGHRA and YSYEKL. V was pared by 2 bases and J by 6 bases, with 17 bases between. This CDR3 region has 16 residues. Here the CDR3 DNA reads TGCGCCAGCAGCCAACGTTGGGCGGGGTCGGGCAATGAGCAGTTCTTC. It specifies CASSQRWAGSGNEQFF.